Given below is one T cell receptor (beta chain) in context. Its antigen remains unknown. The data stem from a study of graft-versus-host responses after intestinal transplantation. Study-wide results and caveats: Circulating GvH clones peaking coincided with falling HvG clones soon after transplant.

Germline CDR1 SNHLY, CDR2 FYNNEI. The CDR3 length is 13 residues. The V and J ends lost 4 bases and 7 bases respectively, with 10 bases between them. Assay: immunoSEQ multiplex PCR; the TCRdb copy retains only in-frame clones and omits some. The sample yields around 25,000 clones, approximately 83% seen once. The sample was PBMCs, taken more than 450 days after intestinal transplant. The chain employs TRBV2 and TRBJ2-2; no reliable D call. The receptor comes from a human patient who received an intestinal transplant, so some T cells may come from the graft donor. The CDR3 coding sequence is TGTGCCAGCAGTGGGCAGGATGGCGGGGAGCTGTTTTTT. It encodes CASSGQDGGELFF.